This T cell receptor beta chain emerged from a study of shared clonotypes between healthy human individuals. Study overall: Donors were a couple of women and a few men aged 18 to 49. Study-wide points: Clonotype sharing across several donors was observed for around 5% of naive CD4 clonotypes. Some clonotypes were shared by all four sorted-subset donors, while others were not shared. The non-shared ones had lower generation probabilities than the shared ones. Apart from blood, nothing was sampled; tissue repertoires likely differ.

This CDR3 region has 16 residues. With V trimmed by 5 bases and J by 4 bases, 6 bases remained unmatched. Germline V gives CDR1 SGHVS, CDR2 FNYEAQ. To note about this clone: Its antigen is undetermined.

This table comes from immunoSEQ multiplex PCR, and its TCRdb copy is limited to in-frame clones, with some not included. The sample has over a million clones; roughly 96% are singletons. The chain recombines TRBV7-6 with TRBJ2-5; 14 bases are shared with TRBD2. This receptor was taken from a man under 40 in good health. Sequenced material: naive CD4+ T cells sorted from blood. Described subset: CD45RA+ positively selected. The CDR3 coding sequence is TGTGCCAGCAGCCGTCGACTAGCGGGAGGGAGAGAGACCCAGTACTTC. It encodes CASSRRLAGGRETQYF.